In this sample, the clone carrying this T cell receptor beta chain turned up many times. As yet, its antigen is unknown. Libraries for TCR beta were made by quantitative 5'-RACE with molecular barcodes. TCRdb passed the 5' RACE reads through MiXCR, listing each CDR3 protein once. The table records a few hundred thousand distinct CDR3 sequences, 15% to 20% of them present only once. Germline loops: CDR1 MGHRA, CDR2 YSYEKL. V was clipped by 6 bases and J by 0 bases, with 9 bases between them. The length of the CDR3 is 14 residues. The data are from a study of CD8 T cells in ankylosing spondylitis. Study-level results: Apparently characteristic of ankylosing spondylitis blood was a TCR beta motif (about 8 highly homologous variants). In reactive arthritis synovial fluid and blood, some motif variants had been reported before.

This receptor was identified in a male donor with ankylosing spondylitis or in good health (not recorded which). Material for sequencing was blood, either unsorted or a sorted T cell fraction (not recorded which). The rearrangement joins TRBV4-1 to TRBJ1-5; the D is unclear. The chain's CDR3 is CASSPGFSNQPQHF. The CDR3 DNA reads TGCGCCAGCAGTCCGGGGTTTAGCAATCAGCCCCAGCATTTT.